The rows below give T cell receptor beta chains drawn from one sample of a study of blood T cell repertoires in COVID-19. Libraries were prepared by immunoSEQ multiplex PCR; TCRdb keeps only in-frame clonotypes and omits some of them. This table holds 90,000 to 120,000 clones, roughly nine tenths found once. Sequencing input: peripheral blood. The origin of the receptors is a human donor in a cohort sampled during active COVID-19. Both conserved end residues are part of each CDR3. Fields, in order: J gene, V gene, D gene, clone size, CDR3 DNA, CDR3 protein. The D gene is left open where the match is weak. Size tells how often a clone was seen (once, few, many) or the class of an expanded clone, and some rows leave it out.

J gene: TRBJ2-3
V gene: TRBV7-9
D gene: -
clone size: -
CDR3 DNA: TGTGCCAGCAGCACAAGCACAGATACGCAGTATTTT
CDR3 protein: CASSTSTDTQYF

J gene: TRBJ2-3
V gene: TRBV5-4
D gene: -
clone size: -
CDR3 DNA: TGTGCCAGCAGCTTTCAGGATACGCAGTATTTT
CDR3 protein: CASSFQDTQYF

J gene: TRBJ2-7
V gene: TRBV28
D gene: -
clone size: -
CDR3 DNA: TGTGCCAGCAGCCTATCGGCAGGTACCTACGAGCAGTACTTC
CDR3 protein: CASSLSAGTYEQYF

J gene: TRBJ1-2
V gene: TRBV12-3/TRBV12-4
D gene: -
clone size: -
CDR3 DNA: TGTGCCAGCAGCCAGACACAGAACTATGGCTACACCTTC
CDR3 protein: CASSQTQNYGYTF

J gene: TRBJ2-7
V gene: TRBV6-2/TRBV6-3
D gene: TRBD1
clone size: -
CDR3 DNA: TGTGCCAGCAGTTTTCGGACAGGTTGGGACGAGCAGTACTTC
CDR3 protein: CASSFRTGWDEQYF

J gene: TRBJ2-2
V gene: TRBV3-1/TRBV3-2
D gene: TRBD2
clone size: -
CDR3 DNA: TGTGCCAGCAGCCGAGCTAGCGGGAGGGGAACCGGGGAGCTGTTTTTT
CDR3 protein: CASSRASGRGTGELFF

J gene: TRBJ1-5
V gene: TRBV28
D gene: -
clone size: few
CDR3 DNA: TGTGCCAGCAGAGGAGTCTCCGGTCAGCCCCAGCATTTT
CDR3 protein: CASRGVSGQPQHF

J gene: TRBJ2-5
V gene: TRBV19
D gene: -
clone size: -
CDR3 DNA: TGTGCCAGTAGTCAATCCAGAGGGCGGGAGACCCAGTACTTC
CDR3 protein: CASSQSRGRETQYF

J gene: TRBJ2-6
V gene: TRBV28
D gene: -
clone size: -
CDR3 DNA: TGTGCCAGCAGTTTGGAGGGCCACTCTGGGGCCAACGTCCTGACTTTC
CDR3 protein: CASSLEGHSGANVLTF

J gene: TRBJ1-1
V gene: TRBV18
D gene: -
clone size: -
CDR3 DNA: TGTGCCAGCTCACCCTCAGACACCCGGGCAGGGGCTTTCTTT
CDR3 protein: CASSPSDTRAGAFF

J gene: TRBJ2-1
V gene: TRBV19
D gene: -
clone size: medium-sized
CDR3 DNA: TGTGCCAGTAGTAGAGTCGGGGAGATCCCACACAATGAGCAGTTCTTC
CDR3 protein: CASSRVGEIPHNEQFF

J gene: TRBJ2-7
V gene: TRBV5-1
D gene: -
clone size: -
CDR3 DNA: TGCGCCAGCAGCTCGGGGTCCTACGAGCAGTACTTC
CDR3 protein: CASSSGSYEQYF

J gene: TRBJ2-3
V gene: TRBV21-1
D gene: -
clone size: -
CDR3 DNA: TGTGCCAGCAGCAAAGCTTCAGGGGACACAGATACGCAGTATTTT
CDR3 protein: CASSKASGDTDTQYF

J gene: TRBJ1-6
V gene: TRBV28
D gene: TRBD1
clone size: -
CDR3 DNA: TGTGCCGTACAAACAGGGGCGAATTCACCCCTCCACTTT
CDR3 protein: CAVQTGANSPLHF

J gene: TRBJ2-3
V gene: TRBV28
D gene: -
clone size: -
CDR3 DNA: TGTGCCAGCAGTTCATGGGCCCCCTCCTGGTATTTT
CDR3 protein: CASSSWAPSWYF

J gene: TRBJ2-1
V gene: TRBV6-1
D gene: TRBD2
clone size: -
CDR3 DNA: TGTGCCAGCAGTGAAACTGCGGGGGTCTACAATGAGCAGTTCTTC
CDR3 protein: CASSETAGVYNEQFF

J gene: TRBJ1-4
V gene: TRBV3-1/TRBV3-2
D gene: TRBD1
clone size: -
CDR3 DNA: TGTGCCAGCAGCCGATTTGGGACAGCTAATGAAAAACTGTTTTTT
CDR3 protein: CASSRFGTANEKLFF

J gene: TRBJ2-3
V gene: TRBV12-1
D gene: -
clone size: -
CDR3 DNA: TGTGCCAGCAGCTTTCTACAGGGAGCGGATACGCAGTATTTT
CDR3 protein: CASSFLQGADTQYF

J gene: TRBJ1-3
V gene: TRBV6-1
D gene: -
clone size: -
CDR3 DNA: TGTGCCAGCAGTGATATTGGAAACACCATATATTTT
CDR3 protein: CASSDIGNTIYF

J gene: TRBJ2-4
V gene: TRBV6-6
D gene: TRBD2
clone size: -
CDR3 DNA: TGTGCCAGCAGTGCCGGGGGGGCGGGTGGTTTTGACATTCAGTACTTC
CDR3 protein: CASSAGGAGGFDIQYF

J gene: TRBJ2-3
V gene: TRBV11-2
D gene: -
clone size: -
CDR3 DNA: TGTGCCAGCAGGCAAGCGGGTACTAGCACAGATACGCAGTATTTT
CDR3 protein: CASRQAGTSTDTQYF

J gene: TRBJ2-7
V gene: TRBV21-1
D gene: -
clone size: -
CDR3 DNA: TGTGCCAGCGATCCTAGCCCCAGCGGGGGGGCCTACGAGCAGTACTTC
CDR3 protein: CASDPSPSGGAYEQYF

J gene: TRBJ2-7
V gene: TRBV28
D gene: TRBD1
clone size: -
CDR3 DNA: TGTGCCAGCAGAACTAAACGCACAGGGGCGCTGACCTACGAGCAGTACTTC
CDR3 protein: CASRTKRTGALTYEQYF

J gene: TRBJ1-2
V gene: TRBV2
D gene: TRBD1
clone size: -
CDR3 DNA: TGTGCCAGCCAGGAAAGGGACAGCTTCTATGGCTACACCTTC
CDR3 protein: CASQERDSFYGYTF

J gene: TRBJ2-1
V gene: TRBV7-9
D gene: TRBD1
clone size: -
CDR3 DNA: TGTGCCAGCAGCGCCGGGACAGGGAGGAAGAATGAGCAGTTCTTC
CDR3 protein: CASSAGTGRKNEQFF

J gene: TRBJ1-6
V gene: TRBV19
D gene: -
clone size: -
CDR3 DNA: TGTGCCAGTGGGGCAGGCGCGGAGTCACCCCTCCACTTT
CDR3 protein: CASGAGAESPLHF

J gene: TRBJ2-3
V gene: TRBV6-5
D gene: -
clone size: few
CDR3 DNA: TGTGCCAGCAGTTACGCACAGCCCGATAAGTTATATTTT
CDR3 protein: CASSYAQPDKLYF

J gene: TRBJ1-4
V gene: TRBV6-5
D gene: -
clone size: -
CDR3 DNA: TGTGCCAGCAGTTACAAACAGAAGCCTAATGAAAAACTGTTTTTT
CDR3 protein: CASSYKQKPNEKLFF

J gene: TRBJ1-6
V gene: TRBV3-1/TRBV3-2
D gene: -
clone size: -
CDR3 DNA: TGTGCCAGCAGCCAAGACGAGGGCCTACCGTTAAATTCACCCCTCCACTTT
CDR3 protein: CASSQDEGLPLNSPLHF

J gene: TRBJ2-5
V gene: TRBV19
D gene: TRBD2
clone size: -
CDR3 DNA: TGTGCCAGTAGTACGGGACTAGCGGGAGGATCCCGGACCCAGTACTTC
CDR3 protein: CASSTGLAGGSRTQYF

J gene: TRBJ2-5
V gene: TRBV4-2
D gene: TRBD2
clone size: -
CDR3 DNA: TGTGCCAGCAGCCAAACAGGACTAGCGGGTGTACAAGAGACCCAGTACTTC
CDR3 protein: CASSQTGLAGVQETQYF

J gene: TRBJ1-2
V gene: TRBV12-3/TRBV12-4
D gene: TRBD1
clone size: -
CDR3 DNA: TGTGCCAGCAGACTCCGGACAGGGGGTGGCTACACCTTC
CDR3 protein: CASRLRTGGGYTF

J gene: TRBJ2-3
V gene: TRBV24-1
D gene: -
clone size: -
CDR3 DNA: TGTGCCACCAGTGCAAAACTAACCTCGAGCACAGATACGCAGTATTTT
CDR3 protein: CATSAKLTSSTDTQYF

J gene: TRBJ2-7
V gene: TRBV9
D gene: -
clone size: -
CDR3 DNA: TGTGCCAGCAGCGCCCTACGCTGCTACGAGCAGTACTTC
CDR3 protein: CASSALRCYEQYF

J gene: TRBJ1-2
V gene: TRBV30
D gene: TRBD1
clone size: -
CDR3 DNA: TGTGCCTGGAGACGCGGGACAGAGGGTGGTGGCTACACCTTC
CDR3 protein: CAWRRGTEGGGYTF

J gene: TRBJ2-2
V gene: TRBV18
D gene: TRBD2
clone size: -
CDR3 DNA: TGTGCCAGCTCACCGACGGGACTAGCGGGGACCGGGGAGCTGTTTTTT
CDR3 protein: CASSPTGLAGTGELFF

J gene: TRBJ1-1
V gene: TRBV18
D gene: -
clone size: -
CDR3 DNA: TGTGCCAGCTCAGCCGGGGGCACTGAAGCTTTCTTT
CDR3 protein: CASSAGGTEAFF

J gene: TRBJ2-4
V gene: TRBV18
D gene: TRBD2
clone size: -
CDR3 DNA: TGTGCCAGCTCACCAGGGAGCGGGGAAACCAAAAACATTCAGTACTTC
CDR3 protein: CASSPGSGETKNIQYF

J gene: TRBJ2-1
V gene: TRBV5-6
D gene: -
clone size: -
CDR3 DNA: TGTGCCAGCTTCCGGGACTTTCGGGGTGAGCAGTTCTTC
CDR3 protein: CASFRDFRGEQFF

J gene: TRBJ1-1
V gene: TRBV19
D gene: -
clone size: -
CDR3 DNA: TGTGCCAGTAGTATCCATGGGAGGAACACTGAAGCTTTCTTT
CDR3 protein: CASSIHGRNTEAFF

J gene: TRBJ1-3
V gene: TRBV5-1
D gene: -
clone size: -
CDR3 DNA: TGCGCCAGCAGCTCACAGGGTGTTTCTGGAAACACCATATATTTT
CDR3 protein: CASSSQGVSGNTIYF

J gene: TRBJ2-5
V gene: TRBV30
D gene: -
clone size: once
CDR3 DNA: TGTGCCTGGAGCGGGATGGAGACCCAGTACTTC
CDR3 protein: CAWSGMETQYF

J gene: TRBJ2-4
V gene: TRBV5-8
D gene: TRBD1
clone size: -
CDR3 DNA: TGTGCCAGCAGCCATAGGACAGGGACCAAAAACATTCAGTACTTC
CDR3 protein: CASSHRTGTKNIQYF

J gene: TRBJ2-1
V gene: TRBV12-3/TRBV12-4
D gene: TRBD2
clone size: -
CDR3 DNA: TGTGCCAGTACCGGGACTAGCTCGTCCGAGCAGTTCTTC
CDR3 protein: CASTGTSSSEQFF

J gene: TRBJ1-5
V gene: TRBV6-5
D gene: -
clone size: -
CDR3 DNA: TGTGCCAGCAGTAGGTGGAGAAATCAGCCCCAGCATTTT
CDR3 protein: CASSRWRNQPQHF

J gene: TRBJ1-2
V gene: TRBV6-1
D gene: -
clone size: -
CDR3 DNA: TGTGCCAGCAGTGAAGCGAGAGGGAACAATGGCTACACCTTC
CDR3 protein: CASSEARGNNGYTF

J gene: TRBJ2-5
V gene: TRBV5-5
D gene: TRBD1
clone size: -
CDR3 DNA: TGTGCCAGCAGGGAGGGACAGGGAGAGACCCAGTACTTC
CDR3 protein: CASREGQGETQYF

J gene: TRBJ2-3
V gene: TRBV7-3
D gene: -
clone size: -
CDR3 DNA: TGTGCCAGCAGCTATGACTACACAGATACGCAGTATTTT
CDR3 protein: CASSYDYTDTQYF

J gene: TRBJ2-4
V gene: TRBV28
D gene: TRBD2
clone size: -
CDR3 DNA: TGTGCCAGCAGTTCGGGACTAGCGGGACCAAACATTCAGTACTTC
CDR3 protein: CASSSGLAGPNIQYF

J gene: TRBJ2-7
V gene: TRBV7-2
D gene: -
clone size: -
CDR3 DNA: TGTGCCAGCAGCCACGACAGCTTACTGTACGAGCAGTACTTC
CDR3 protein: CASSHDSLLYEQYF

J gene: TRBJ1-5
V gene: TRBV27
D gene: -
clone size: -
CDR3 DNA: TGTGCCAGCAGTCTCGGGGGGAATAGCAATCAGCCCCAGCATTTT
CDR3 protein: CASSLGGNSNQPQHF

J gene: TRBJ2-2
V gene: TRBV4-2
D gene: -
clone size: once
CDR3 DNA: TGTGCCAGCAGCCGGAAGGGAGACCAATCGAACACCGGGGAGCTGTTTTTT
CDR3 protein: CASSRKGDQSNTGELFF

J gene: TRBJ2-6
V gene: TRBV7-9
D gene: -
clone size: -
CDR3 DNA: TGTGCCAGCAGCTTAGGGAGGACGGGCCCTTACGGGGCCAACGTCCTGACTTTC
CDR3 protein: CASSLGRTGPYGANVLTF

J gene: TRBJ1-1
V gene: TRBV19
D gene: TRBD1
clone size: -
CDR3 DNA: TGTGCCAGTAGTATCGTACAGGGGGCTGAAGCTTTCTTT
CDR3 protein: CASSIVQGAEAFF

J gene: TRBJ2-1
V gene: TRBV19
D gene: TRBD1
clone size: -
CDR3 DNA: TGTGCCAGTAGCATCTCCCGGACAGGGGGCTTCAATGAGCAGTTCTTC
CDR3 protein: CASSISRTGGFNEQFF